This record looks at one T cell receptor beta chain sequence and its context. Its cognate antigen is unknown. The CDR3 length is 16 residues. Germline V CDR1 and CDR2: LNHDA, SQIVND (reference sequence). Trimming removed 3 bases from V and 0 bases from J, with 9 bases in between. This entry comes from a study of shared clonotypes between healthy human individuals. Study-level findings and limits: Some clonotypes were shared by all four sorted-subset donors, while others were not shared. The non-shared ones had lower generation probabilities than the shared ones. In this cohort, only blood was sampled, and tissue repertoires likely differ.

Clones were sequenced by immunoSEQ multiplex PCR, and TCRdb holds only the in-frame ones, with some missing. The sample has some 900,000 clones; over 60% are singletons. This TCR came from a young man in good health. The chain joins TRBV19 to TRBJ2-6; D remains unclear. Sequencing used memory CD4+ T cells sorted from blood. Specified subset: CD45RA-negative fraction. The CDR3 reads CASSMAAYSGANVLTF. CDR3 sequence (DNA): TGTGCCAGTAGTATGGCGGCCTACTCTGGGGCCAACGTCCTGACTTTC.